Below are 6 T cell receptor beta chains sequenced from a single sample in a study of blood T cell repertoires in COVID-19. Repertoires were generated with immunoSEQ multiplex PCR, while TCRdb's copy carries only in-frame clones and drops some. The data contain about 300,000 clones, roughly 84% of them singletons. The sample comprised peripheral blood. The receptor set was obtained from a human donor with COVID-19, enrolled during active disease. The donor label of this sample is uncertain.

The sample holds one count of this clone. The genes are TRBV2 and TRBJ2-2; 10 bases are shared with TRBD1. V shed 1 base and J 6 bases; nucleotides not matched to a gene: 2. Per the germline V gene, CDR1 is SNHLY and CDR2 is FYNNEI. The CDR3 is made up of 15 amino acids. The CDR3 sequence is CASSEVGTGAGELFF. CDR3 nucleotides: TGTGCCAGCAGTGAAGTAGGGACAGGGGCCGGGGAGCTGTTTTTT.

This chain links TRBV29-1 with TRBJ2-7, with D maybe TRBD2 (5 bases). Germline V lookup: CDR1 SQVTM, CDR2 ANQGSEA. This CDR3 is built from 10 residues. The CDR3 DNA reads TGCGCCGTGGCGGGTTACGAGCAGTACTTC. Amino acid sequence: CAVAGYEQYF.

In its sample, this clone was seen a few times. This sequence joins TRBV7-2 and TRBJ1-2, with D unresolved. This CDR3 contains 14 residues. Trimming removed 0 bases at V and 5 bases at J, with 10 bases between. CDR1 is SGHTA and CDR2 is FQGNSA in the germline V gene. The chain's CDR3 is CASSLAVAAYGYTF. CDR3 DNA sequence: TGTGCCAGCAGCTTAGCGGTTGCGGCATATGGCTACACCTTC.

CDR3 DNA: TGTGCCAGCAGCTTAGAAGAAACAGGGGGGAACGAGCAGTACTTC. This sequence encodes CASSLEETGGNEQYF. The genes are TRBV7-6 and TRBJ2-7; 8 nucleotides match TRBD1. The trim removed 1 base at V and 5 bases at J, leaving 7 bases unmatched. Germline CDR1 reads SGHVS; CDR2 reads FNYEAQ. The CDR3 extends over 15 amino acids.

The chain combines TRBV9 with TRBJ1-4; D possibly corresponds to TRBD1 (5 bases). The V end lost 3 bases, the J end lost 6 bases, and 12 bases lay between the germline ends. Germline CDR1 and CDR2: SGDLS and YYNGEE. The CDR3 is 14 amino acids. DNA of the CDR3: TGTGCCAGCAGCGAAGTGCGGGGCGATGAAAAACTGTTTTTT. Translation: CASSEVRGDEKLFF. Full variable domain (remainder filled in from reference TRBV9 and TRBJ1-4): DSGVTQTPKHLITATGQRVTLRCSPRSGDLSVYWYQQSLDQGLQFLIQYYNGEERAKGNILERFSAQQFPDLHSELNLSSLELGDSALYFCASSEVRGDEKLFFGSGTQLSVL.

CDR3 amino acids: CASSAGQSNTEAFF. The CDR3 bases are TGTGCCAGCAGCGCCGGACAGTCCAACACTGAAGCTTTCTTT. V usage is TRBV9 and J usage is TRBJ1-1; D is possibly TRBD1 (6 bases). V lost 3 bases and J 2 bases, leaving 11 bases between the germline ends. The V gene's germline CDR1 is SGDLS and CDR2 YYNGEE. There are 14 residues in the CDR3.